What follows describes a single T cell receptor beta chain. Its antigen remains unknown. The germline V gene encodes CDR1 SGHRS and CDR2 YFSETQ. There are 15 residues in the CDR3. V was cut by 3 bases and J by 0 bases, with 12 bases left in between. PCR was performed using 60 Vbeta and 13 Jbeta primers. Produced via immunoSEQ multiplex PCR; TCRdb's table is partial and in-frame only. The sample has over 150,000 clones, roughly 80% seen once. This sample was included in a study of cytomegalovirus exposure and HLA in healthy donors. Overall study results and limits: Among TCR beta chains, those listed as cytomegalovirus-associated numbered 164.

Sequenced sample: PBMCs. The gene calls are TRBV5-1 and TRBJ1-1, with no clear D. This sequence originates from a man under 40 in good health and CMV-seronegative. The CDR3 nucleotides read TGCGCCAGCAGCTCTCCGTCAGGCATGAACACTGAAGCTTTCTTT. Translation: CASSSPSGMNTEAFF. Combining the CDR3 with reference TRBV5-1 and TRBJ1-1 gives the whole variable domain KAGVTQTPRYLIKTRGQQVTLSCSPISGHRSVSWYQQTPGQGLQFLFEYFSETQRNKGNFPGRFSGRQFSNSRSEMNVSTLELGDSALYLCASSSPSGMNTEAFFGQGTRLTVV.